The T cell receptor (beta chain) described here comes from a study of shared clonotypes between healthy human individuals. The wider study: Three plates were used per donor for CD4 naive, three for CD4 memory, two for CD8 naive and one for CD8 memory.

Measured with immunoSEQ multiplex PCR; TCRdb has only the in-frame clones, and not every one. Here the sample spans about 2.3 million clones, approximately 95% being singletons. Germline values: CDR1 WSHSY, CDR2 SAAADI. The CDR3 loop spans 17 amino acids. The ends were cut back, 7 bases at V and 5 bases at J, with 26 bases in the middle. V gene TRBV10-2 combines with J gene TRBJ1-1; maybe TRBD1 (5 bases). The sequenced material came from naive CD4+ T cells from PBMCs. Subset reported: CD45RA+ positively selected. The receptor's source is a young man in good health. Some clones in this sample may be carry-over from other donors' samples. The CDR3 reads CASTKNWDSGLTTEAFF. CDR3 sequence (DNA): TGCGCCAGCACCAAAAACTGGGATTCAGGGTTAACAACTGAAGCTTTCTTT.